These 28 T cell receptor beta chains were all obtained from the same sample, sequenced in a study of T cell responses to AZD1222 COVID-19 vaccine. Profiled with immunoSEQ multiplex PCR; TCRdb holds only in-frame clones, not every one. This table holds under 200,000 clones, 92% found once. Sample: peripheral blood, taken on day 0 of MenACWY control vaccination. The source is an adult in good health.

The chain employs TRBV11-1 and TRBJ1-1, with D possibly being TRBD1 (5 bases). This CDR3 spans 15 amino acids. V shed 2 bases and J shed 5 bases, with 15 bases lying between them. Germline V gene lookup returns CDR1 SGHAT and CDR2 FQDESV (reference sequence). The CDR3 loop reads CASSLSVQGVTEAFF. Here the CDR3 DNA reads TGTGCCAGCAGCTTATCGGTCCAGGGAGTTACTGAAGCTTTCTTT.

This chain links TRBV24-1 with TRBJ1-5, with D perhaps TRBD1 (5 bases). Trimming took off 3 bases at V and 6 bases at J, with 8 bases between the two ends. Per the germline V gene, CDR1 is KGHDR and CDR2 is SFDVKD. The CDR3 loop spans 13 amino acids. CDR3: CATSDGGSQPQHF. CDR3 sequence (DNA): TGTGCCACCAGTGATGGGGGAAGTCAGCCCCAGCATTTT.

This chain links TRBV19 with TRBJ2-5, with 11 positions matching TRBD1. V trimming: 5 bases; J trimming: 9 bases; junction bases outside the gene matches: 11. The germline CDR1 and CDR2 sequences are LNHDA and SQIVND (reference sequence). This CDR3 comprises 15 residues. The CDR3: CASSALGQGVTAQYF. The CDR3 DNA is TGTGCCAGTAGTGCCTTGGGACAGGGGGTCACAGCCCAGTACTTC.

This chain links TRBV6-1 with TRBJ1-2, with TRBD1 identical over 10 bases. The CDR3 has 16 residues. V lost 2 bases and J lost 4; bases outside the gene matches: 7. The germline gives CDR1 MNHNS, CDR2 SASEGT. The DNA for the CDR3 is TGTGCCAGCAGTGAACTCGGGACAGGGGTCCTCTATGGCTACACCTTC. This translates into CASSELGTGVLYGYTF.

The chain joins TRBV2 to TRBJ2-6; the match to TRBD2 covers 8 bases. Germline V gives CDR1 SNHLY, CDR2 FYNNEI. Unmatched junction bases numbered 7, after V lost 6 bases and J lost 0 bases. The CDR3 covers 17 residues. For the CDR3, the DNA is TGTGCCAGCAGCCGGGGGGGGCGGGGCTCTGGGGCCAACGTCCTGACTTTC. Protein sequence: CASSRGGRGSGANVLTF.

The J gene is TRBJ2-1, the V gene TRBV5-4; weak D call: TRBD1 (6 bases). The CDR3 is made up of 14 amino acids. Germline V gene data show CDR1 as SGHNT and CDR2 as YYREEE (reference sequence). The ends were cut back, 0 bases at V and 7 bases at J, with 11 bases in the middle. This CDR3 reads CASSLGQEVNEQFF. DNA of the CDR3: TGTGCCAGCAGCTTGGGACAGGAGGTGAATGAGCAGTTCTTC.

This clone has only a few counts. The V and J genes are TRBV9 and TRBJ1-1, with a weak D call TRBD1 (6 bases). Germline V gives CDR1 SGDLS, CDR2 YYNGEE. V lost 4 bases to trimming and J lost 0 bases, with 13 bases between them. This CDR3 contains 15 residues. CDR3 bases: TGTGCCAGCAGCCCTAGGGGGGTAATGAACACTGAAGCTTTCTTT. It yields the protein CASSPRGVMNTEAFF. The whole variable domain, filled in from reference TRBV9 and TRBJ1-1, reads DSGVTQTPKHLITATGQRVTLRCSPRSGDLSVYWYQQSLDQGLQFLIQYYNGEERAKGNILERFSAQQFPDLHSELNLSSLELGDSALYFCASSPRGVMNTEAFFGQGTRLTVV.

The J gene is TRBJ2-1, the V gene TRBV11-2, with 12 bases aligning to TRBD2. The germline CDR1 and CDR2 sequences are SGHAT and FQNNGV. V lost 5 bases to trimming and J lost 1 base; unmatched junction nucleotides: 6. This CDR3 is 17 amino acids long. This CDR3 reads CASSKGLAGRSYNEQFF. The CDR3 DNA reads as TGTGCCAGCAGCAAAGGACTAGCGGGACGATCCTACAATGAGCAGTTCTTC. The full variable domain, its missing parts supplied by reference TRBV11-2 and TRBJ2-1, is EAGVAQSPRYKIIEKRQSVAFWCNPISGHATLYWYQQILGQGPKLLIQFQNNGVVDDSQLPKDRFSAERLKGVDSTLKIQPAKLEDSAVYLCASSKGLAGRSYNEQFFGPGTRLTVL.

This chain links TRBV12-3 or TRBV12-4 with TRBJ2-7; D is possibly TRBD2 (5 bases). V was shortened by 4 bases and J by 5 bases, with 12 bases between the two germline ends. The CDR3 covers 13 residues. The CDR3 DNA follows: TGTGCCAGCAGTTCCGAGGGCCCCGACGAGCAGTACTTC. Its protein is CASSSEGPDEQYF.

The chain combines TRBV7-2 with TRBJ2-3; D may be TRBD2 (5 bases). V was clipped by 5 bases and J by 3 bases, with 12 bases between them. This CDR3 is built from 14 residues. Germline loops: CDR1 SGHTA, CDR2 FQGNSA. CDR3 protein: CASSPRPGTDTQYF. CDR3 bases: TGTGCCAGCAGCCCCCGTCCGGGGACAGATACGCAGTATTTT.

V gene TRBV28 combines with J gene TRBJ2-3, with D possibly being TRBD2 (6 bases). V was pared by 6 bases and J by 1 base, with 17 bases between. Germline V gives CDR1 MDHEN, CDR2 SYDVKM. The CDR3 length is 16 residues. The CDR3, as DNA: TGTGCCAGCAGCACCCAATGGGGGGAGGGCACAGATACGCAGTATTTT. This translates into CASSTQWGEGTDTQYF.

The chain has TRBV28 and TRBJ1-2, with 8 bases that match TRBD1. Germline V gene data show CDR1 as MDHEN and CDR2 as SYDVKM. The junction had 9 bases not matched to a gene; V was cut back by 7 bases and J by 2 bases. The CDR3 spans 15 residues. The chain's CDR3 is CASNPSGQANYGYTF. CDR3 in DNA: TGTGCCAGCAATCCTTCGGGACAGGCCAACTATGGCTACACCTTC.

This chain joins TRBV21-1 and TRBJ1-5. TRBV21-1 is listed as a pseudogene. This CDR3 spans 15 amino acids. The CDR3 spells CASLESTLSNQPQHF. CDR3 bases: TGTGCCAGCCTAGAGAGTACCCTTAGCAATCAGCCCCAGCATTTT.

This chain uses TRBV3-1 (or the pseudogene TRBV3-2) with TRBJ1-4, with D unclear. The length of the CDR3 is 14 residues. Trimming removed 8 bases at V and 8 bases at J, with 18 bases between. Germline V gene sequence: CDR1 LGHDT, CDR2 YNNKEL (reference sequence). The chain's CDR3 is CASRETSAGEKLFF. The CDR3 bases are TGTGCCAGCCGGGAGACATCGGCGGGAGAAAAACTGTTTTTT.

V is TRBV7-9 and J is TRBJ2-5; 9 bases are a match to TRBD2. Germline V gene sequence: CDR1 SEHNR, CDR2 FQNEAQ (reference sequence). The CDR3 spans 19 residues. The V gene end was trimmed by 5 bases and the J gene end by 5 bases; junction bases not matched to a gene: 21. CDR3 region: CASSPLRSGRTRWSETQYF. Here the CDR3 DNA reads TGTGCCAGCAGCCCTCTGCGGAGCGGGAGGACCCGATGGAGCGAGACCCAGTACTTC.

The chain has TRBV28 and TRBJ1-2; no firm D call. This CDR3 spans 13 amino acids. V gave up 6 bases and J gave up 3 bases, with 11 bases separating them. Germline V gives CDR1 MDHEN, CDR2 SYDVKM. The CDR3 DNA is TGTGCCAGCAGCCCATACCGGGACTATGGCTACACCTTC. This codes for CASSPYRDYGYTF.

This chain joins TRBV5-1 and TRBJ2-5; either TRBD1 or TRBD2 may supply D (6 bases each). The ends were cut back, 5 bases at V and 2 bases at J, with 10 bases in the middle. Germline values: CDR1 SGHRS, CDR2 YFSETQ. This CDR3 is 13 amino acids long. The CDR3 loop reads CASRLGGQETQYF. The CDR3 nucleotides are TGCGCCAGCAGATTAGGGGGGCAAGAGACCCAGTACTTC.

The chain links TRBV29-1 to TRBJ2-5; possible D gene TRBD1, 6 bases. The CDR3 length is 14 residues. The V gene lost 6 bases and the J gene lost 4 bases, with 18 bases spanning the gap. Germline CDR1 reads SQVTM; CDR2 reads ANQGSEA. Here the CDR3 reads CSVAITGIPETQYF. CDR3 sequence (DNA): TGCAGCGTGGCTATCACAGGGATACCAGAGACCCAGTACTTC.

This chain links TRBV9 with TRBJ1-1; the match to TRBD1 covers 8 bases. CDR3 length: 18 amino acids. V was clipped by 4 bases and J by 0 bases; unmatched bases: 14. Germline V gene lookup returns CDR1 SGDLS and CDR2 YYNGEE. The CDR3: CASSKSTGAQGMNTEAFF. The CDR3 coding sequence is TGTGCCAGCAGCAAATCGACAGGGGCCCAGGGCATGAACACTGAAGCTTTCTTT.

The chain uses TRBV19 and TRBJ1-4; perhaps TRBD1 as D (6 bases). Germline V gene data show CDR1 as LNHDA and CDR2 as SQIVND (reference sequence). The CDR3 is 15 amino acids. Trimming left V 5 bases short and J 0 bases short, with 10 bases between. CDR3 sequence: CASSPTGTTNEKLFF. CDR3 nucleotide sequence: TGTGCCAGTAGTCCCACAGGGACAACTAATGAAAAACTGTTTTTT.

This rearrangement joins TRBV7-9 to TRBJ1-4, with D uncertain. CDR1 and CDR2 (germline): SEHNR, FQNEAQ (reference sequence). Trimming took off 2 bases at V and 5 bases at J, with 9 bases between the two ends. The length of the CDR3 is 14 residues. The chain's CDR3 is CASSLSQPNEKLFF. DNA for the CDR3: TGTGCCAGCAGCTTAAGCCAGCCCAATGAAAAACTGTTTTTT.

This clone is a singleton in its sample. The chain is built from TRBV4-1 and TRBJ2-7; D might be TRBD2 (5 bases). Germline values: CDR1 MGHRA, CDR2 YSYEKL. This CDR3 comprises 14 residues. V was pared by 0 bases and J by 3 bases, with 9 bases between. CDR3 in DNA: TGCGCCAGCAGCCAAGATATTCGGGGCTACGAGCAGTACTTC. Amino acids: CASSQDIRGYEQYF.

The CDR3 loop is CASSIVPHGAGGAKNIQYF. CDR3 in DNA: TGTGCCAGTAGTATAGTCCCACACGGGGCGGGAGGGGCCAAAAACATTCAGTACTTC. V is TRBV19 and J is TRBJ2-4, with TRBD2 identical over 9 bases. CDR1 and CDR2 from the germline V gene are LNHDA and SQIVND (reference sequence). J was trimmed by 1 base and V by 1 base; bases with no gene match: 11. The CDR3 length is 19 residues.

The chain couples TRBV6-2 or TRBV6-3 to TRBJ1-2; D is undetermined. The CDR3 spans 13 residues. V gave up 2 bases and J gave up 3 bases, with 7 bases separating them. Germline V gene sequence: CDR1 MNHEY, CDR2 SVGEGT. The CDR3 is CASSYGRYYGYTF. Here the CDR3 DNA reads TGTGCCAGCAGTTACGGCCGGTACTATGGCTACACCTTC.

V and J are TRBV27 and TRBJ1-1, with TRBD1 matching 8 bases. Germline values: CDR1 MNHEY, CDR2 SMNVEV (reference sequence). The J segment lost 4 bases and the V segment lost 6 bases, leaving 4 bases of the junction unmatched. This CDR3 spans 13 amino acids. CDR3 residues: CASRTTGGTEAFF. The CDR3 DNA is TGTGCCAGCAGAACTACAGGGGGCACTGAAGCTTTCTTT.

The chain uses TRBV12-3 or TRBV12-4 and TRBJ1-2, with a weak D call TRBD1 (6 bases). The length of the CDR3 is 13 residues. The V gene lost 5 bases and the J gene lost 7 bases, with 14 bases spanning the gap. The CDR3 region is CASSSTTGSGYTF. The CDR3 DNA reads as TGTGCCAGCAGTAGTACTACAGGGAGTGGCTACACCTTC.

The V and J genes are TRBV2 and TRBJ2-5; a possible D gene is TRBD1 (6 bases). The V gene's germline CDR1 is SNHLY and CDR2 FYNNEI. Trimming stripped 6 bases from V and 2 bases from J, with 19 bases between. This CDR3 spans 16 amino acids. CDR3 region: CASRELGATPQETQYF. CDR3 sequence (DNA): TGTGCCAGCAGAGAGTTGGGGGCGACTCCTCAAGAGACCCAGTACTTC.

The DNA for the CDR3 is TGTGCCAGCACCGACATCAAGGGGGTGATTACTGAAGCTTTCTTT. Protein sequence: CASTDIKGVITEAFF. The chain links TRBV27 to TRBJ1-1; D is possibly TRBD1 (6 bases). The V end was cut by 7 bases, the J end by 5 bases, with 20 bases between. CDR3 length equals 15 residues. Germline V gene data show CDR1 as MNHEY and CDR2 as SMNVEV (reference sequence).